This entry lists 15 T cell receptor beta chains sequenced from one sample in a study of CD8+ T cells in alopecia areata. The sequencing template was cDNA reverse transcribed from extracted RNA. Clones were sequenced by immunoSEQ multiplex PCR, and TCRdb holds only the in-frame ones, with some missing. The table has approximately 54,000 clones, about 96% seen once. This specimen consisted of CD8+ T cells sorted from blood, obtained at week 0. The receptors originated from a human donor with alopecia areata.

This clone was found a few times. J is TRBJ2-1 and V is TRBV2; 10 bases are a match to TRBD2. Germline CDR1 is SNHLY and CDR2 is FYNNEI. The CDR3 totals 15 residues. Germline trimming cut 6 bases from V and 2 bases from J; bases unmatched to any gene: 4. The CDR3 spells CASRRSGGAYNEQFF. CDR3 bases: TGTGCCAGCAGGAGGAGCGGGGGGGCCTACAATGAGCAGTTCTTC.

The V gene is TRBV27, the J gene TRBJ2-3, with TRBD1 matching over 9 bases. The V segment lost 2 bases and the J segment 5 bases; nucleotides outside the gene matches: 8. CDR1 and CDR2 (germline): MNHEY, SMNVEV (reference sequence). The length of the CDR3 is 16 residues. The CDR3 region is CASSLAGTGLLDTQYF. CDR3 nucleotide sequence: TGTGCCAGCAGTTTAGCCGGGACAGGGCTTTTAGATACGCAGTATTTT.

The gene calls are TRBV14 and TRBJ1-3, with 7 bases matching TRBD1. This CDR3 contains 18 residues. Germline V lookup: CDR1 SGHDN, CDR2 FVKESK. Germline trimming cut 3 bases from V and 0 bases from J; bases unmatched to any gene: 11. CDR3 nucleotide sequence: TGTGCCAGCAGCCAGATGACAGGGAGGAGTATCTCTGGAAACACCATATATTTT. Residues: CASSQMTGRSISGNTIYF.

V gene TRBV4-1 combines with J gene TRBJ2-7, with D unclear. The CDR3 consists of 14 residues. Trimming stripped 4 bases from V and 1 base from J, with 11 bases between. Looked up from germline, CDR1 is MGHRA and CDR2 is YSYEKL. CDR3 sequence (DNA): TGCGCCAGCAGCCCCGGGCAGGCGTCCTACGAGCAGTACTTC. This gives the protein CASSPGQASYEQYF.

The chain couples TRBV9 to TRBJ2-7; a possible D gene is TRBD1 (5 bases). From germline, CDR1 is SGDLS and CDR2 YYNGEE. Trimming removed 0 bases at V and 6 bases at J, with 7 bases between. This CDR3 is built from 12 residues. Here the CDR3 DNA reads TGTGCCAGCAGCGTAGGGCAGGGCGAGCAGTACTTC. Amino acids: CASSVGQGEQYF.

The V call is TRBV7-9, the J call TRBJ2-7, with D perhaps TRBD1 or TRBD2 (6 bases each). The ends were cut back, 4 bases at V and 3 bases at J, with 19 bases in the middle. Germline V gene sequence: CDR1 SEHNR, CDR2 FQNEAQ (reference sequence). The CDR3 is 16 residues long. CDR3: CASSSAGGGPGYEQYF. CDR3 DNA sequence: TGTGCCAGCAGCTCAGCCGGAGGGGGGCCAGGCTACGAGCAGTACTTC.

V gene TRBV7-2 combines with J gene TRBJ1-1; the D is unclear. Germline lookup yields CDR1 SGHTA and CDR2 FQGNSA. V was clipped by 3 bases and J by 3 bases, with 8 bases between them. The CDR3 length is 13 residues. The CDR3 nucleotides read TGTGCCAGCAGCTTTTTGGGGTACACTGAAGCTTTCTTT. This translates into CASSFLGYTEAFF.

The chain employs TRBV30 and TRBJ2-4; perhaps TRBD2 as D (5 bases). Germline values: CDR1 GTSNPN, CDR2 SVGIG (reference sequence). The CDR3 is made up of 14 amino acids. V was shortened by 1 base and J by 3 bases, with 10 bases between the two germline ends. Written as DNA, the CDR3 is TGTGCCTGGAGTGGAGGGTCGGGCAAAAACATTCAGTACTTC. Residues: CAWSGGSGKNIQYF.

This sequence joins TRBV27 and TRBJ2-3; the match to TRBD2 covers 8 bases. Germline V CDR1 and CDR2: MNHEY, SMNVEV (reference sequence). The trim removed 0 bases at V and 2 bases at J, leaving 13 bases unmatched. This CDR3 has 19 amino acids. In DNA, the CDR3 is TGTGCCAGCAGTTTATCTCACTTGTTCCGGGGGGGATACACAGATACGCAGTATTTT. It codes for CASSLSHLFRGGYTDTQYF.

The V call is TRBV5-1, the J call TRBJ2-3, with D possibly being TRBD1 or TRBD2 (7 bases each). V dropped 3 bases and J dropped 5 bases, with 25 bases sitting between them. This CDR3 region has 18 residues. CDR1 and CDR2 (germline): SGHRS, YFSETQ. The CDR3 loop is CASSSQGGRPRSGDTQYF. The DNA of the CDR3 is TGCGCCAGCAGCTCCCAGGGGGGGCGACCCCGGAGCGGAGATACGCAGTATTTT.

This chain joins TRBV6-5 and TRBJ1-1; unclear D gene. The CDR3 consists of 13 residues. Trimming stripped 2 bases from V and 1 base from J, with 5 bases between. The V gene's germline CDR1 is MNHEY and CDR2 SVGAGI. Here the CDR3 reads CASSYMGNTEAFF. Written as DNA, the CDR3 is TGTGCCAGCAGTTACATGGGGAACACTGAAGCTTTCTTT.

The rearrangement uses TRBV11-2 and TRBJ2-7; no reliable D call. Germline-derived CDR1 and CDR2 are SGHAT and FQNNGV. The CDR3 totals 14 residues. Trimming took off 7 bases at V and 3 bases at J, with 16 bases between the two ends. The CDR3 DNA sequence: TGTGCCAGCACCGACCCCCTCGATCGCTACGAGCAGTACTTC. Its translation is CASTDPLDRYEQYF.

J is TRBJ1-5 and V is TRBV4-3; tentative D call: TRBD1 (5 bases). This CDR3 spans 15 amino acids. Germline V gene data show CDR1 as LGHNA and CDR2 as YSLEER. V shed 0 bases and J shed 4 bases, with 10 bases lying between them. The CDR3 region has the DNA TGCGCCAGCAGCCAAGATCGACAGATTAATCAGCCCCAGCATTTT. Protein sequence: CASSQDRQINQPQHF.

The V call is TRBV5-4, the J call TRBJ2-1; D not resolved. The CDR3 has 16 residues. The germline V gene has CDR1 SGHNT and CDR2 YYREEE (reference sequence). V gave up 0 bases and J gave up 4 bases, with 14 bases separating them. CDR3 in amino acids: CASSLEQTLLYNEQFF. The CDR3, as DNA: TGTGCCAGCAGCTTGGAACAAACCCTCCTTTACAATGAGCAGTTCTTC.

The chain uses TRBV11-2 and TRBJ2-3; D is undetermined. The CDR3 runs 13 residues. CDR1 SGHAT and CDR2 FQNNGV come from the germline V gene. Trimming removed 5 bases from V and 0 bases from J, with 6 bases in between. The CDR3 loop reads CASSLFSTDTQYF. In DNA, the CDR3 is TGTGCCAGCAGCCTTTTTAGCACAGATACGCAGTATTTT.